A single sample gave rise to the 9 T cell receptor beta chains below, sequenced in a study of cytomegalovirus exposure and HLA in healthy donors. Profiling relied on immunoSEQ multiplex PCR, and the TCRdb table lists in-frame clones only, not all of them. The repertoire holds more than 200,000 clones, with roughly 84% as singletons. Sequencing was performed on PBMCs. These receptors were taken from a man aged 18 to 35 in good health and CMV-seropositive.

In the case of this clone: Distinct nucleotide sequences in the sample also encode this CDR3. This chain connects TRBV9 to TRBJ2-1; 7 nucleotides match TRBD2. With 0 bases clipped from V and 2 bases from J, the junction kept 2 bases outside the gene matches. There are 15 residues in the CDR3. Germline V gene data show CDR1 as SGDLS and CDR2 as YYNGEE. In DNA form, the CDR3 reads TGTGCCAGCAGCGTAGTGAGCGGGGCCTACAATGAGCAGTTCTTC. It is translated as CASSVVSGAYNEQFF.

V and J are TRBV28 and TRBJ1-1; TRBD1 is a possible D gene (5 bases). Deletions cut 8 bases from V and 4 bases from J, with 20 bases between. CDR1 and CDR2 (germline): MDHEN, SYDVKM. There are 15 residues in the CDR3. The CDR3 DNA reads as TGTGCCAGCCGGGGGAGGGGCGATAGGGTCACTGAAGCTTTCTTT. Encoded protein: CASRGRGDRVTEAFF. The full variable domain, completed using reference TRBV28 and TRBJ1-1, is DVKVTQSSRYLVKRTGEKVFLECVQDMDHENMFWYRQDPGLGLRLIYFSYDVKMKEKGDIPEGYSVSREKKERFSLILESASTNQTSMYLCASRGRGDRVTEAFFGQGTRLTVV.

The chain combines TRBV5-1 with TRBJ2-1; 9 positions agree with TRBD2. Trimming cost V 2 bases and J 2 bases; bases outside gene matches: 5. Germline lookup yields CDR1 SGHRS and CDR2 YFSETQ. This CDR3 has 16 residues. In DNA form, the CDR3 reads TGCGCCAGCAGCTTCAGACTAGCGGAACCCTACAATGAGCAGTTCTTC. Its protein product is CASSFRLAEPYNEQFF.

The chain has TRBV9 and TRBJ2-5, with D unresolved. The V and J ends lost 0 bases and 5 bases respectively, with 8 bases between them. The CDR3 runs 13 residues. CDR1 is SGDLS, CDR2 YYNGEE, per germline. The CDR3 sequence: CASSVGGRETQYF. In DNA, the CDR3 is TGTGCCAGCAGCGTAGGCGGTCGGGAGACCCAGTACTTC. Together with reference TRBV9 and TRBJ2-5, the CDR3 gives the full variable domain: DSGVTQTPKHLITATGQRVTLRCSPRSGDLSVYWYQQSLDQGLQFLIQYYNGEERAKGNILERFSAQQFPDLHSELNLSSLELGDSALYFCASSVGGRETQYFGPGTRLLVL.

The chain has TRBV29-1 and TRBJ1-2; TRBD1 agrees at 7 bases. V shed 3 bases, J shed 2 bases, and the junction held 3 bases outside the gene matches. Germline lookup yields CDR1 SQVTM and CDR2 ANQGSEA. The CDR3 sequence is 13 residues long. The CDR3 reads CSVDVTGNYGYTF. Written as DNA, the CDR3 is TGCAGCGTTGACGTGACAGGGAACTATGGCTACACCTTC. Together with reference TRBV29-1 and TRBJ1-2, the CDR3 gives the full variable domain: SAVISQKPSRDICQRGTSLTIQCQVDSQVTMMFWYRQQPGQSLTLIATANQGSEATYESGFVIDKFPISRPNLTFSTLTVSNMSPEDSSIYLCSVDVTGNYGYTFGSGTRLTVV.

The chain carries TRBV5-1 and TRBJ2-1; 11 nucleotides align to TRBD2. CDR3 length equals 16 residues. CDR1 and CDR2 (germline): SGHRS, YFSETQ. V shed 4 bases, J shed 8 bases, and the junction held 11 bases outside the gene matches. Here the CDR3 DNA reads TGCGCCAGCAGCCCCTTAGCGGGAGGGCCAGAGGATGAGCAGTTCTTC. Protein product: CASSPLAGGPEDEQFF.

Here the CDR3 reads CASSGSGAYEQYF. The CDR3 DNA is TGTGCCAGCAGTGGTAGCGGAGCCTACGAGCAGTACTTC. The chain links TRBV27 to TRBJ2-7; D possibly corresponds to TRBD2 (6 bases). CDR1 and CDR2 from the germline V gene are MNHEY and SMNVEV (reference sequence). The CDR3 covers 13 residues. V dropped 5 bases and J dropped 2 bases, with 10 bases sitting between them.

The V call is TRBV7-9, the J call TRBJ2-7; TRBD2 aligns across 9 bases. The ends lost 1 base at V and 5 bases at J; junction bases unmatched: 6. Looked up from germline, CDR1 is SEHNR and CDR2 is FQNEAQ (reference sequence). The CDR3 consists of 15 residues. CDR3 amino acids: CASSLGGTSFDEQYF. CDR3 sequence (DNA): TGTGCCAGCAGCTTAGGGGGGACTAGCTTTGACGAGCAGTACTTC.

This chain uses TRBV5-1 with TRBJ2-7; unclear D gene. The CDR3 has 13 residues. The V gene's germline CDR1 is SGHRS and CDR2 YFSETQ. Trimming took off 4 bases at V and 5 bases at J, with 13 bases between the two ends. The CDR3 region is CASSLVTVDEQYF. In DNA form, the CDR3 reads TGCGCCAGCAGCCTGGTCACCGTCGACGAGCAGTACTTC.